This paragraph covers one T cell receptor (beta chain) sequence. Assay used: immunoSEQ multiplex PCR; TCRdb lists only in-frame clones, some missing. The sample has more than 120,000 clones, around 88% seen once. This record belongs to a study of blood T cell repertoires in COVID-19. Germline CDR1 is ENHRY and CDR2 is SYGVKD. The CDR3 length is 15 residues. The ends lost 0 bases at V and 5 bases at J; junction bases unmatched: 5. The genes are TRBV10-3 and TRBJ2-3; 7 bases are shared with TRBD1. The TCR originated in a human donor in a cohort sampled during active COVID-19. Sequencing used peripheral blood. The CDR3 region is CAISESWGQRDTQYF. For the CDR3, the DNA is TGTGCCATCAGTGAGTCTTGGGGACAGCGAGATACGCAGTATTTT.